This TCR beta chain is from a study of T-cell memory formation after mild COVID-19. Trimming removed 3 bases at V and 0 bases at J, with 9 bases between. This CDR3 is 15 amino acids long. Germline V gene sequence: CDR1 PRHDT, CDR2 FYEKMQ (reference sequence). TCRdb recomputed calls from the 5' RACE reads with MiXCR, one row per CDR3 protein. This repertoire shows roughly 580,000 distinct CDR3 sequences, more than 15% found once; its top ten account for around 11%. What was sequenced was PBMCs or a T cell subset sorted from them (not recorded which). This TCR came from an adult woman who had mild COVID-19 (a few samples of this study predate the infection). Cell type and time point are not known. J is TRBJ2-4 and V is TRBV13; D is uncertain. Here the CDR3 reads CASSLSGIAKNIQYF. CDR3 nucleotides: TGTGCCAGCAGCTTGTCTGGAATAGCCAAAAACATTCAGTACTTC.